These 30 T cell receptor beta chains share one sample of origin, sequenced in a study of shared clonotypes between healthy human individuals. Only in-frame clones appear in the TCRdb table, and some are missing; sequencing was by immunoSEQ multiplex PCR. Among about 2.2 million clones listed, 85% to 95% were seen once. The naive CD8 fraction comprised CD45RO-negative cells positively selected for CCR7 and excluded terminally differentiated effector memory CD45RA+ cells. Material: naive CD8+ T cells from PBMCs. These receptors were taken from a man in his late teens or twenties in good health. Some clones in this sample may be carry-over from other donors' samples.

This clone was recorded once. V and J are TRBV9 and TRBJ2-2; D possibly matches TRBD1 or TRBD2 (6 bases each). Deletions cut 2 bases from V and 7 bases from J, with 12 bases between. Germline loops: CDR1 SGDLS, CDR2 YYNGEE. The CDR3 is 14 residues long. DNA of the CDR3: TGTGCCAGCAGCGTTCCAGGGGAGGACGGGGAGCTGTTTTTT. This sequence encodes CASSVPGEDGELFF.

J is TRBJ2-7 and V is TRBV27; no firm D call. This CDR3 comprises 12 residues. Per the germline V gene, CDR1 is MNHEY and CDR2 is SMNVEV (reference sequence). With 5 bases removed from V and 9 bases from J, the gap between germline ends came to 14 bases. CDR3 loop: CASSPRLFVQYF. Here the CDR3 DNA reads TGTGCCAGCAGTCCGCGGTTGTTTGTGCAGTACTTC.

V is TRBV6-1 and J is TRBJ1-1; D unclear. V lost 0 bases and J 2 bases, leaving 7 bases between the germline ends. The CDR3 length is 14 residues. The V gene's germline CDR1 is MNHNS and CDR2 SASEGT. CDR3 bases: TGTGCCAGCAGTGAAGCAGCGGAAAACACTGAAGCTTTCTTT. Translation: CASSEAAENTEAFF.

The J gene is TRBJ2-7, the V gene TRBV9; a possible D gene is TRBD2 (6 bases). The CDR3 covers 16 residues. The ends were cut back, 1 base at V and 1 base at J, with 15 bases in the middle. The germline V gene encodes CDR1 SGDLS and CDR2 YYNGEE. DNA for the CDR3: TGTGCCAGCAGCGTATCTTTTAGCGGTTATTCCTACGAGCAGTACTTC. Protein sequence: CASSVSFSGYSYEQYF. Full variable domain (outside the CDR3, taken from reference TRBV9 and TRBJ2-7): DSGVTQTPKHLITATGQRVTLRCSPRSGDLSVYWYQQSLDQGLQFLIQYYNGEERAKGNILERFSAQQFPDLHSELNLSSLELGDSALYFCASSVSFSGYSYEQYFGPGTRLTVT.

V usage is TRBV5-6 and J usage is TRBJ2-7; TRBD2 aligns across 10 bases. This CDR3 contains 18 residues. Germline CDR1 and CDR2: SGHDT and YYEEEE. With V trimmed by 3 bases and J by 6 bases, 18 bases remained unmatched. As DNA, the CDR3 is TGTGCCAGCAGCTGGAAAGGGGCTAGCGGGAGTACGTACGGCGAGCAGTACTTC. This translates into CASSWKGASGSTYGEQYF. Supplemented by reference TRBV5-6 and TRBJ2-7, the full variable domain reads DAGVTQSPTHLIKTRGQQVTLRCSPKSGHDTVSWYQQALGQGPQFIFQYYEEEERQRGNFPDRFSGHQFPNYSSELNVNALLLGDSALYLCASSWKGASGSTYGEQYFGPGTRLTVT.

The table lists this clone with a count of one. The chain's CDR3 is CASSVVGYYEQYF. The CDR3 bases are TGTGCCAGCAGCGTGGTGGGGTACTACGAGCAGTACTTC. V usage is TRBV7-9 and J usage is TRBJ2-7, with D hard to call. Trimming cost V 5 bases and J 3 bases, with 11 bases left between them. Germline V CDR1 and CDR2: SEHNR, FQNEAQ (reference sequence). This CDR3 is built from 13 residues.

The chain links TRBV6-6 to TRBJ1-5; D is possibly TRBD1 (6 bases). This CDR3 contains 14 residues. V lost 6 bases and J lost 8, with 17 bases in between. Germline V CDR1 and CDR2: MNHNY, SVGAGI (reference sequence). CDR3 nucleotides: TGTGCCAGCAGCCCTACAGGGATATCAGAGCCCCAGCATTTT. Translation: CASSPTGISEPQHF.

The V gene is TRBV5-4, the J gene TRBJ2-3, with 8 bases that match TRBD1. Germline CDR1 SGHNT, CDR2 YYREEE (reference sequence). Trimming took 4 bases from V and 2 from J; bases not matched to a gene: 12. CDR3 length: 17 amino acids. The CDR3: CASSPPGTGRYTDTQYF. CDR3 DNA sequence: TGTGCCAGCAGCCCCCCCGGGACAGGCCGTTACACAGATACGCAGTATTTT. The full variable domain, its missing parts supplied by reference TRBV5-4 and TRBJ2-3, is ETGVTQSPTHLIKTRGQQVTLRCSSQSGHNTVSWYQQALGQGPQFIFQYYREEENGRGNFPPRFSGLQFPNYSSELNVNALELDDSALYLCASSPPGTGRYTDTQYFGPGTRLTVL.

The chain uses TRBV4-2 and TRBJ2-2; D is tentatively TRBD1 or TRBD2 (6 bases each). Trimming stripped 0 bases from V and 2 bases from J, with 10 bases between. CDR3 length equals 16 residues. Germline values: CDR1 LGHNA, CDR2 YNFKEQ. This CDR3 reads CASSQDGGRNTGELFF. In nucleotides, the CDR3 is TGTGCCAGCAGCCAAGATGGGGGGCGAAACACCGGGGAGCTGTTTTTT.

This rearrangement joins TRBV9 to TRBJ2-2; 7 bases fit TRBD1. V trimming: 1 base; J trimming: 0 bases; junction bases outside the gene matches: 6. Germline lookup yields CDR1 SGDLS and CDR2 YYNGEE. This CDR3 has 17 residues. CDR3 residues: CASSVPGQNANTGELFF. CDR3 sequence (DNA): TGTGCCAGCAGCGTACCGGGACAGAACGCGAACACCGGGGAGCTGTTTTTT.

In the case of this clone: Other DNA sequences within the sample encode an identical CDR3. The rearrangement links TRBV7-9 to TRBJ2-7; 7 nucleotides line up with TRBD2. Looked up from germline, CDR1 is SEHNR and CDR2 is FQNEAQ (reference sequence). This CDR3 contains 11 residues. J was trimmed by 7 bases and V by 4 bases; bases with no gene match: 1. CDR3 sequence (DNA): TGTGCCAGCAGCTCCGGGGGGGAGCAGTACTTC. Its protein product is CASSSGGEQYF.

The V call is TRBV29-1, the J call TRBJ2-1; 8 nucleotides agree with TRBD2. Germline trimming cut 0 bases from V and 1 base from J; bases unmatched to any gene: 8. This CDR3 has 17 residues. Per germline, CDR1 SQVTM and CDR2 ANQGSEA. As DNA, the CDR3 is TGCAGCGTTGAAGACCAGCCGGGACTAGGGTCCTACAATGAGCAGTTCTTC. Its protein is CSVEDQPGLGSYNEQFF.

The CDR3 region is CASSSVLSVAYEQYF. The CDR3 nucleotides are TGTGCCAGCAGCTCAGTTTTGTCGGTAGCTTACGAGCAGTACTTC. The chain has TRBV7-9 and TRBJ2-7; D is unresolved. Trimming took off 4 bases at V and 4 bases at J, with 17 bases between the two ends. In germline, CDR1 is SEHNR, CDR2 FQNEAQ (reference sequence). This CDR3 contains 15 residues.

The chain joins TRBV11-3 to TRBJ2-3; 7 bases align to TRBD1. Trimming cost V 8 bases and J 6 bases; bases outside gene matches: 8. Per germline, CDR1 SGHNT and CDR2 YENEEA. The CDR3 spans 13 residues. The CDR3 region has the DNA TGTGCCAGCCACGACAGGGTTATGGATACGCAGTATTTT. Protein product: CASHDRVMDTQYF.

The chain joins TRBV6-1 to TRBJ2-7; D remains ambiguous. Trimming removed 4 bases from V and 2 bases from J, with 9 bases in between. Germline V gives CDR1 MNHNS, CDR2 SASEGT. The CDR3 is 13 amino acids. Written as DNA, the CDR3 is TGTGCCAGCAGTGCCCGCGCGGCCTACGAGCAGTACTTC. Protein product: CASSARAAYEQYF.

This chain links TRBV7-8 with TRBJ1-2, with no clear D. The germline CDR1 and CDR2 sequences are SGHVS and FQNEAQ. Trimming pared 2 bases from V and 0 bases from J, leaving 4 bases between. This CDR3 contains 13 residues. For the CDR3, the DNA is TGTGCCAGCAGCTTATCCGCTAACTATGGCTACACCTTC. Amino acids: CASSLSANYGYTF.

CDR3 bases: TGTGCCATCAGTGCCGGGACCCTGAACACTGAAGCTTTCTTT. This gives the protein CAISAGTLNTEAFF. The chain joins TRBV10-3 to TRBJ1-1; TRBD1 might be the D (5 bases). The CDR3 is made up of 14 amino acids. The germline V and J ends were trimmed by 4 bases and 0 bases, with 9 bases remaining between them. Germline-derived CDR1 and CDR2 are ENHRY and SYGVKD.

The gene calls are TRBV7-9 and TRBJ1-1; D uncertain. There are 16 residues in the CDR3. Between the trimmed V and J ends, which lost 2 bases and 3 bases, there was a span of 16 bases. The germline gives CDR1 SEHNR, CDR2 FQNEAQ (reference sequence). CDR3 amino acids: CASSLPYRAGDTEAFF. CDR3 coding DNA: TGTGCCAGCAGCTTACCTTACCGAGCCGGTGACACTGAAGCTTTCTTT.

This chain uses TRBV2 with TRBJ2-5; 9 nucleotides align to TRBD2. Per germline, CDR1 SNHLY and CDR2 FYNNEI. With 2 bases clipped from V and 4 bases from J, the junction kept 11 bases outside the gene matches. CDR3 length equals 17 residues. CDR3 DNA sequence: TGTGCCAGCAGTGAAAGCCCTAGCGGGATTGATCGAGAGACCCAGTACTTC. Protein product: CASSESPSGIDRETQYF.

This chain links TRBV7-3 with TRBJ2-3; TRBD1 aligns across 7 bases. The ends lost 4 bases at V and 3 bases at J; junction bases unmatched: 13. CDR3 length: 17 residues. Germline V CDR1 and CDR2: SGHTA, FQGTGA. CDR3 region: CASSSGPTGFLTDTQYF. The CDR3 DNA reads as TGTGCCAGCAGCTCAGGACCGACAGGGTTCCTAACAGATACGCAGTATTTT.

The chain combines TRBV9 with TRBJ2-7, with D unresolved. Germline CDR1 and CDR2: SGDLS and YYNGEE. Between the trimmed V and J ends, which lost 0 bases and 6 bases, there was a span of 10 bases. The CDR3 has 13 amino acids. The CDR3 reads CASSVAPGFEQYF. The DNA for the CDR3 is TGTGCCAGCAGCGTAGCCCCGGGCTTCGAGCAGTACTTC.

The rearrangement uses TRBV30 and TRBJ2-7, with D tentatively TRBD2 (5 bases). Trimming stripped 7 bases from V and 3 bases from J, with 13 bases between. The CDR3 runs 12 residues. CDR1 and CDR2 from the germline V gene are GTSNPN and SVGIG (reference sequence). Here the CDR3 reads CASQSRGYEQYF. DNA of the CDR3: TGTGCCTCCCAATCCCGGGGCTACGAGCAGTACTTC.

This chain connects TRBV19 to TRBJ1-2; D unclear. Per the germline V gene, CDR1 is LNHDA and CDR2 is SQIVND (reference sequence). The germline V and J ends were trimmed by 5 bases and 6 bases, with 22 bases remaining between them. The CDR3 loop spans 16 amino acids. The CDR3 DNA reads TGTGCCAGTAGTCTCTGGGCCGCAGACGTGAAAGATGGCTACACCTTC. Translating it yields CASSLWAADVKDGYTF.

The V gene is TRBV28, the J gene TRBJ2-7, with 7 positions matching TRBD2. The length of the CDR3 is 14 residues. CDR1 and CDR2 from the germline V gene are MDHEN and SYDVKM. Unmatched junction bases numbered 9, after V lost 5 bases and J lost 5 bases. The CDR3, as DNA: TGTGCCAGCAGTCTAAAGGGAGGGATCCACGAGCAGTACTTC. Translated: CASSLKGGIHEQYF.

Details on this clone: Other DNA sequences within the sample encode an identical CDR3. The CDR3 region has the DNA TGTGCCAGCAGCTCCCTTCCGGATACGCAGTATTTT. The encoded protein is CASSSLPDTQYF. The genes are TRBV7-9 and TRBJ2-3; D not certain. This CDR3 comprises 12 residues. Germline V gene sequence: CDR1 SEHNR, CDR2 FQNEAQ (reference sequence). V was trimmed by 4 bases and J by 6 bases, leaving 8 bases between them.

The V and J genes are TRBV4-1 and TRBJ1-4; 7 bases are a match to TRBD1. Germline loops: CDR1 MGHRA, CDR2 YSYEKL. This CDR3 has 16 residues. The V segment lost 3 bases and the J segment 5 bases; nucleotides outside the gene matches: 9. In DNA, the CDR3 is TGCGCCAGCAGCCATCTGCCGGGACAGCCAAATGAAAAACTGTTTTTT. Residues: CASSHLPGQPNEKLFF.

This chain connects TRBV6-1 to TRBJ1-1; D gene uncertain. The V end lost 8 bases, the J end lost 6 bases, and 4 bases lay between the germline ends. There are 9 residues in the CDR3. Germline CDR1 MNHNS, CDR2 SASEGT. The CDR3 DNA sequence: TGTGCCAGCCCTCCTGAAGCTTTCTTT. As protein: CASPPEAFF.

For this clone: This specimen includes other DNA sequences encoding the same CDR3. V usage is TRBV18 and J usage is TRBJ2-1; 13 bases align to TRBD2. CDR1 is KGHSH and CDR2 is LQKENI in the germline V gene. The CDR3 has 17 amino acids. V gave up 0 bases and J gave up 2 bases; unmatched junction bases: 1. CDR3 amino acids: CASSPPGLAGAYNEQFF. The CDR3 DNA follows: TGTGCCAGCTCACCACCAGGACTAGCGGGGGCCTACAATGAGCAGTTCTTC. Full variable domain (remainder filled in from reference TRBV18 and TRBJ2-1): NAGVMQNPRHLVRRRGQEARLRCSPMKGHSHVYWYRQLPEEGLKFMVYLQKENIIDESGMPKERFSAEFPKEGPSILRIQQVVRGDSAAYFCASSPPGLAGAYNEQFFGPGTRLTVL.

V and J are TRBV5-5 and TRBJ1-4; TRBD1 might be the D (6 bases). This CDR3 is built from 14 residues. Germline values: CDR1 SGHKS, CDR2 YYEKEE (reference sequence). Trimming shortened V by 0 bases and J by 7 bases, and 10 bases separated the two germline ends. The CDR3 region has the DNA TGTGCCAGCAGCTTGGTTGCGGGGGCTGAAAAACTGTTTTTT. This encodes CASSLVAGAEKLFF.

The V call is TRBV7-8, the J call TRBJ2-5; 8 bases are shared with TRBD1. CDR3 length: 14 residues. Trimming removed 4 bases from V and 5 bases from J; junction bases left unmatched: 6. Germline V gene lookup returns CDR1 SGHVS and CDR2 FQNEAQ. The CDR3 DNA reads TGTGCCAGCAGCTCCAGGGGGCCCCAGGAGACCCAGTACTTC. The encoded protein is CASSSRGPQETQYF.